This T cell receptor beta chain derives from a study of response to subunit inactivated influenza vaccine. Study-wide results and caveats: Only a handful of new T cells, the authors suggested, are recruited with each seasonal influenza vaccination.

TCRdb itself ran the RT-PCR reads through MiXCR, one entry per CDR3 protein. The sample holds 280,000 or so distinct CDR3 sequences, 20% to 25% seen once. The CDR3 is 17 amino acids. Between the trimmed V and J ends, which lost 0 bases and 1 base, there was a span of 12 bases. CDR1 SGHVS and CDR2 FQNEAQ come from the germline V gene. A few counts support this clonotype. Its antigen is unknown. The J gene is TRBJ2-2, the V gene TRBV7-8; D possibly corresponds to TRBD1 (5 bases). The specimen was PBMCs from blood, collected about 19 months after vaccination. The origin of this receptor is a man aged 50 to 75 who received an inactivated influenza vaccine. CDR3 in amino acids: CASSLAFRTMNTGELFF. CDR3 nucleotide sequence: TGTGCCAGCAGCTTAGCCTTTAGGACAATGAACACCGGGGAGCTGTTTTTT.